This TCR beta chain comes out of a study of Ad26.COV2.S vaccination and SARS-CoV-2 variants. About the research overall: A participant enrolled in the COV1001 Ad26.COV2.S trial arm provided the sample. General study points: Ad26.COV2.S recipients had broader spike-specific TCRs (P = 0.0014). The analyses of TCR breadth and depth may have understated the size of total T cell responses.

As for this clone: The antigen is undetermined.

Only in-frame clones appear in the TCRdb table, and some are missing; sequencing was by immunoSEQ multiplex PCR. This table holds just over 350,000 clones, more than 75% found once. The sample's treatment: 15 to 20 received Ad26.COV2.S at low or high dose, single or two shots; about 5 received placebo; per-sample allocation not given. Day 63 after the first injection of vaccine or placebo was the sampling time. The sample in question was peripheral blood, obtained in a trial of Ad26.COV2.S vaccine versus placebo. This sequence was found in a person between 18 and 65 years old who received the Ad26.COV2.S COVID-19 vaccine or a placebo.

CDR3 amino acids: CASSKRQSMNTEAFF. The CDR3 coding sequence is TGTGCCAGTAGTAAACGACAGTCTATGAACACTGAAGCTTTCTTT. The V and J genes are TRBV19 and TRBJ1-1; maybe TRBD1 (5 bases). Germline V CDR1 and CDR2: LNHDA, SQIVND (reference sequence). V was cut by 4 bases and J by 0 bases, with 12 bases left in between. The CDR3 runs 15 residues.